The clone carrying this T cell receptor (beta chain) was picked up a small number of times. Its antigen is not identified. This sample was included in a study of blood T cells in healthy people across ages. Study context: Template switching retrieved approximately one barcoded beta molecule for each two T cells. Study-wide findings and caveats: Naive CD4+ cell counts and diversity both ran higher in long-lived than in aged donors.

Deletions cut 5 bases from V and 3 bases from J, with 14 bases between. CDR1 is SGHAT, CDR2 FQNNGV, per germline. This CDR3 is 14 amino acids long. The use of a sample-barcoded 5' primer and a J-beta primer mix characterized a second PCR of roughly 7 to 11 cycles. Unique molecular identifiers of 12 random nucleotides labeled each cDNA. Each single sample gave us at least 3 million CDR3-containing paired-end reads. TCRdb reanalysed the 5' RACE reads using MiXCR and keeps one entry per CDR3 protein. Of around 580,000 distinct CDR3 sequences listed, 47% are singletons. The TCR comes from a man of 80 years or more in good health. The sample was blood. The chain couples TRBV11-2 to TRBJ2-7; no clear D. CDR3 nucleotides: TGTGCCAGCAGCCCCCCCGGGCTACGCTACGAGCAGTACTTC. This translates into CASSPPGLRYEQYF.